This T cell receptor (beta chain) was obtained from a study of blood T cell repertoires in COVID-19. The overall study: Sites across the United States, Italy and Spain contributed samples from acute and convalescent COVID-19.

In the study's own analysis: From reference gene primer amplification, estimates of nucleated cell counts were derived. Data came from immunoSEQ multiplex PCR; TCRdb stores just in-frame clones and leaves some out. V and J calls and clone size are given by that table; D and trimming were obtained from the DNA. This sample has 250,000 to 300,000 clones, with over 75% found just once. The CDR3 runs 16 residues. Between the trimmed V and J ends, which lost 1 base and 3 bases, there was a span of 15 bases. Germline values: CDR1 SGHNT, CDR2 YYREEE (reference sequence). Cohort 3 recovery required two negative PCRs, clearance, or symptom resolution.

The V and J genes are TRBV5-4 and TRBJ2-3, with D perhaps matching TRBD1 (6 bases). Sequenced input: PBMCs or T cells enriched from blood (not recorded which). This TCR was sampled from a woman in her twenties or thirties who had recovered from COVID-19. CDR3 protein: CASSLKQGGWTDTQYF. The DNA of the CDR3 is TGTGCCAGCAGCTTGAAACAGGGTGGTTGGACAGATACGCAGTATTTT.